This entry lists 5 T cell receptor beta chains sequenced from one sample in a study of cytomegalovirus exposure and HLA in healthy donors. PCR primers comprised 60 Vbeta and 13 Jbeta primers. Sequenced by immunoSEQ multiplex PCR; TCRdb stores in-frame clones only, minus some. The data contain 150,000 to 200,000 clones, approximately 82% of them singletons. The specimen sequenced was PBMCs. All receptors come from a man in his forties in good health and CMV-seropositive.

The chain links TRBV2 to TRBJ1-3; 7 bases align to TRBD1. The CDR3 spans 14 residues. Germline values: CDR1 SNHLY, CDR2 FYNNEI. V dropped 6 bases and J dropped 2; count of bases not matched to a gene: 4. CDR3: CASRSGTAGNTIYF. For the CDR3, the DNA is TGTGCCAGCAGATCCGGGACAGCTGGAAACACCATATATTTT.

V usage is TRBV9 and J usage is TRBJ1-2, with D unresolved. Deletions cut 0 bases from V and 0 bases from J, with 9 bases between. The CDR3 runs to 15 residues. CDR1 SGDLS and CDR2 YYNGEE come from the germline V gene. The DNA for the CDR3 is TGTGCCAGCAGCGTAGTCCAGGCAGCTAACTATGGCTACACCTTC. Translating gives CASSVVQAANYGYTF.

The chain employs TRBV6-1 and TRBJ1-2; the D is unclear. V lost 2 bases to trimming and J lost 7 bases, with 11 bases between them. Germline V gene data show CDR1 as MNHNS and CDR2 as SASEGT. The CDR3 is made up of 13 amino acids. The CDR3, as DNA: TGTGCCAGCAGTGAACGGGAGGGAGGTGGCTACACCTTC. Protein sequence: CASSEREGGGYTF.

The CDR3 loop reads CASSFGQRYNSPLHF. The DNA of the CDR3 is TGTGCCAGCAGCTTCGGTCAGAGGTATAATTCACCCCTCCACTTT. The V gene is TRBV7-2, the J gene TRBJ1-6; D uncertain. This CDR3 is built from 15 residues. CDR1 is SGHTA, CDR2 FQGNSA, per germline. V lost 3 bases and J 4 bases, leaving 10 bases between the germline ends.

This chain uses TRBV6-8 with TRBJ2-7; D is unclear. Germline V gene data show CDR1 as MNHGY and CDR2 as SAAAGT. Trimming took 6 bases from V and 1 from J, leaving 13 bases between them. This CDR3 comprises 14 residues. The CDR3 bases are TGTGCCAGCAGAACTTCGGTTGTATCCTACGAGCAGTACTTC. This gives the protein CASRTSVVSYEQYF.